The 17 T cell receptor beta chains below all came from one sample that was sequenced in a study of human CD4 T cells and Enterobacteriaceae. Profiling relied on immunoSEQ multiplex PCR, and the TCRdb table lists in-frame clones only, not all of them. The data show about 27,000 clones, 65% to 85% seen once. Sorting took every CD4+ cell except CD45RA+CCR7+CD95- naive cells, reaching over 98% purity. Sequenced: memory CD4+ T cells from blood. The receptors derive from a human donor in good health.

V is TRBV27 and J is TRBJ1-4; TRBD1 matches at 7 bases. Unmatched junction bases numbered 6, after V lost 4 bases and J lost 7 bases. The CDR3 consists of 14 residues. Germline values: CDR1 MNHEY, CDR2 SMNVEV (reference sequence). In DNA form, the CDR3 reads TGTGCCAGCAGTTCAGGGGGTTTCGTTGAAAAACTGTTTTTT. It codes for CASSSGGFVEKLFF.

The chain has TRBV2 and TRBJ2-1, with 7 nucleotides matching TRBD1. From germline, CDR1 is SNHLY and CDR2 FYNNEI. J gave up 8 bases and V 5 bases, and 9 bases lay outside the gene matches. The CDR3 sequence is 14 residues long. The CDR3 DNA follows: TGTGCCAGCAGTCGACAGGGATCACTAGATGAGCAGTTCTTC. Its translation is CASSRQGSLDEQFF.

This rearrangement joins TRBV7-8 to TRBJ1-5, with D perhaps TRBD1 (5 bases). Germline lookup yields CDR1 SGHVS and CDR2 FQNEAQ. This CDR3 is 15 amino acids long. V shed 5 bases and J shed 4 bases, with 15 bases lying between them. The CDR3 loop is CASSPIRGQNQPQHF. The CDR3 DNA is TGTGCCAGCAGCCCGATCCGGGGCCAGAATCAGCCCCAGCATTTT.

This clone was seen only a few times. CDR3 coding DNA: TGCGCCAGCAGCTTGGGTGGGACAGGGAATCAGCCCCAGCATTTT. Translated, it gives CASSLGGTGNQPQHF. V and J are TRBV5-1 and TRBJ1-5, with 9 bases lining up with TRBD1. This CDR3 contains 15 residues. V gave up 0 bases and J gave up 4 bases; unmatched junction bases: 2. CDR1 is SGHRS, CDR2 YFSETQ, per germline.

The chain uses TRBV7-8 and TRBJ1-2; D gene ambiguous. Looked up from germline, CDR1 is SGHVS and CDR2 is FQNEAQ. The CDR3 extends over 15 amino acids. V was clipped by 4 bases and J by 3 bases, with 15 bases between them. In nucleotides, the CDR3 is TGTGCCAGCAGCTCCGTCCGAGACACTCACTATGGCTACACCTTC. Its protein product is CASSSVRDTHYGYTF.

The chain employs TRBV6-4 and TRBJ2-1; 14 bases are shared with TRBD2. Germline loops: CDR1 MRHNA, CDR2 SNTAGT. With 8 bases clipped from V and 10 bases from J, the junction kept 10 bases outside the gene matches. The length of the CDR3 is 15 residues. The CDR3 DNA reads TGTGCCAGCTCAGAGGGACTAGCGGGAGTAAGGGAGCAGTTCTTC. Translating gives CASSEGLAGVREQFF.

The V and J genes are TRBV30 and TRBJ2-7; D assignment may be TRBD1 or TRBD2 (6 bases each). CDR1 is GTSNPN and CDR2 is SVGIG in the germline V gene (reference sequence). The V end was cut by 2 bases, the J end by 5 bases, with 22 bases between. This CDR3 comprises 16 residues. The CDR3 nucleotides are TGTGCCTGGAGTCCTAGGGGGGCAGGCTCCCTCCACGAGCAGTACTTC. Amino acid sequence: CAWSPRGAGSLHEQYF.

This clone was detected only a few times. This sequence joins TRBV5-5 and TRBJ2-1; 11 nucleotides line up with TRBD2. Trimming took 5 bases from V and 7 from J; bases not matched to a gene: 11. The CDR3 is made up of 16 amino acids. Germline V gene lookup returns CDR1 SGHKS and CDR2 YYEKEE (reference sequence). The CDR3 spells CASRSDTSGRLNEQFF. The CDR3 DNA reads as TGTGCCAGCAGATCGGATACTAGCGGGAGATTGAATGAGCAGTTCTTC. The full variable domain, its missing parts supplied by reference TRBV5-5 and TRBJ2-1, is DAGVTQSPTHLIKTRGQQVTLRCSPISGHKSVSWYQQVLGQGPQFIFQYYEKEERGRGNFPDRFSARQFPNYSSELNVNALLLGDSALYLCASRSDTSGRLNEQFFGPGTRLTVL.

The chain is built from TRBV30 and TRBJ1-4, with TRBD1 matching over 9 bases. Trimming removed 5 bases from V and 5 bases from J; junction bases left unmatched: 9. The CDR3 consists of 15 residues. Germline V gives CDR1 GTSNPN, CDR2 SVGIG (reference sequence). DNA of the CDR3: TGTGCCTGGGCGGGTCCCGGGACAGGGAATGAAAAACTGTTTTTT. It specifies CAWAGPGTGNEKLFF.

The chain recombines TRBV19 with TRBJ2-4; 8 bases are a match to TRBD2. The CDR3 is 15 amino acids. After removal of 6 bases from V and 9 bases from J, the junction contained 13 bases not matched to a gene. Germline loops: CDR1 LNHDA, CDR2 SQIVND (reference sequence). CDR3 sequence reads: CASSSPGGLEGIQYF. The CDR3 DNA is TGTGCCAGTAGCTCTCCGGGGGGGCTGGAAGGCATTCAGTACTTC.

The gene calls are TRBV6-1 and TRBJ2-1, with 7 positions matching TRBD2. V lost 4 bases and J lost 12; bases outside the gene matches: 15. This CDR3 contains 15 residues. Per germline, CDR1 MNHNS and CDR2 SASEGT. This CDR3 reads CASSARGGEGSRQFF. The CDR3 DNA is TGTGCCAGCAGTGCGCGGGGCGGGGAGGGTTCTCGGCAGTTCTTC.

V and J are TRBV7-8 and TRBJ2-1; 9 bases fit TRBD2. CDR1 SGHVS and CDR2 FQNEAQ come from the germline V gene. The junction had 6 bases not matched to a gene; V was cut back by 0 bases and J by 6 bases. The CDR3 consists of 16 residues. The CDR3 DNA sequence: TGTGCCAGCAGCTTAGCCGGGACTAGCAGGTCCAATGAGCAGTTCTTC. Translating it yields CASSLAGTSRSNEQFF.

The chain links TRBV5-1 to TRBJ1-4, with 12 bases identical to TRBD1. With V trimmed by 4 bases and J by 6 bases, 4 bases remained unmatched. The CDR3 totals 15 residues. Germline V gene data show CDR1 as SGHRS and CDR2 as YFSETQ. CDR3 nucleotides: TGCGCCAGCAGCCCGGGGACAGGGGGCGATGAAAAACTGTTTTTT. It specifies CASSPGTGGDEKLFF.

The chain employs TRBV5-1 and TRBJ1-2, with 8 bases lining up with TRBD1. V was clipped by 3 bases and J by 3 bases; unmatched bases: 7. This CDR3 is 15 amino acids long. Germline lookup yields CDR1 SGHRS and CDR2 YFSETQ. In nucleotides, the CDR3 is TGCGCCAGCAGCTCGACAGGGGAAGTGGACTATGGCTACACCTTC. Protein sequence: CASSSTGEVDYGYTF.

This clone was picked up one time. The V and J genes are TRBV9 and TRBJ2-1; 7 bases line up with TRBD2. The trim removed 7 bases at V and 2 bases at J, leaving 9 bases unmatched. This CDR3 comprises 15 residues. Germline CDR1 reads SGDLS; CDR2 reads YYNGEE. The DNA of the CDR3 is TGTGCCAGCCAGAGATCGGCGGGAGCCTACAATGAGCAGTTCTTC. Its protein product is CASQRSAGAYNEQFF.

J is TRBJ2-5 and V is TRBV5-4; 10 positions agree with TRBD2. Trimming took 3 bases from V and 5 from J; bases not matched to a gene: 7. This CDR3 has 15 residues. In germline, CDR1 is SGHNT, CDR2 YYREEE (reference sequence). CDR3 DNA: TGTGCCAGCAGCTCGGGGGGACTAGCGATCGAGACCCAGTACTTC. Translation: CASSSGGLAIETQYF.

The V and J genes are TRBV27 and TRBJ1-2; 9 bases agree with TRBD1. Trimming took 6 bases from V and 7 from J; bases not matched to a gene: 6. Germline CDR1 reads MNHEY; CDR2 reads SMNVEV (reference sequence). The CDR3 runs to 13 residues. The CDR3 loop reads CASSLGQGRGYTF. CDR3 DNA: TGTGCCAGCAGCTTGGGACAGGGTCGTGGCTACACCTTC.